One and the same sample provided the 6 T cell receptor beta chains below, sequenced in a study of CD8+CD57+ T cells in acquired aplastic anemia. CDR3 and TCR beta VDJ profiling relied on a genomic DNA template. From the reads, TCRdb called clonotypes with MiXCR, one entry per CDR3 protein. The profile covers about 160,000 distinct CDR3 sequences, with roughly 48% appearing a single time and about 1.1% taken by the ten largest. The specimen was sorted CD4+, CD8+, or CD8+CD57+ T cells (not recorded which) from PBMCs. Source of these receptors: a human donor in good health.

On this clonotype itself: Just one base apart from a much larger clone, this may be a read error. The rearrangement joins TRBV12-3 or TRBV12-4 to TRBJ1-2; unclear D gene. The CDR3 sequence is 13 residues long. CDR3 sequence: CASSFGLTYGCTF. CDR3 DNA: TGTGCCAGCAGTTTCGGGTTGACCTATGGCTGCACCTTC.

The rearrangement joins TRBV29-1 to TRBJ2-5; D possibly corresponds to TRBD2 (5 bases). This CDR3 has 12 residues. V was shortened by 4 bases and J by 5 bases, with 11 bases between the two germline ends. CDR1 is SQVTM, CDR2 ANQGSEA, per germline. The CDR3 loop reads CSVAARGETQYF. Here the CDR3 DNA reads TGCAGCGTTGCAGCTCGAGGGGAGACCCAGTACTTC.

In this sample, this clonotype turned up many times. The chain is built from TRBV30 and TRBJ1-6, with 7 positions matching TRBD1. V gave up 2 bases and J gave up 11 bases; unmatched junction bases: 9. The CDR3 loop spans 14 amino acids. The germline V gene has CDR1 GTSNPN and CDR2 SVGIG (reference sequence). The CDR3 nucleotides are TGTGCCTGGAGTCTTATAGGGGGCTTAGCACCCCTCCACTTT. It encodes CAWSLIGGLAPLHF.

A few counts support this clonotype. The rearrangement uses TRBV19 and TRBJ1-1, with D possibly TRBD1 on 6 matching bases. The V end was cut by 6 bases, the J end by 0 bases, with 17 bases between. Per germline, CDR1 LNHDA and CDR2 SQIVND (reference sequence). The CDR3 runs 16 residues. For the CDR3, the DNA is TGTGCCAGTAGCAACAGGCGGGGGCGCATGAACACTGAAGCTTTCTTT. This gives the protein CASSNRRGRMNTEAFF.

V usage is TRBV10-3 and J usage is TRBJ1-5, with a tentative D call TRBD1 (5 bases). This CDR3 has 13 residues. CDR1 is ENHRY and CDR2 is SYGVKD in the germline V gene. Trimming left V 10 bases short and J 6 bases short, with 16 bases between. The CDR3, as DNA: TGTGCCACCGGCGCGGGGGACTCTCAGCCCCAGCATTTT. Translated: CATGAGDSQPQHF.

In the case of this clonotype: Germline and junction disagree at one end, which may indicate a read error. The rearrangement uses TRBV2 and TRBJ2-7, with D hard to call. This CDR3 region has 13 residues. The germline CDR1 and CDR2 sequences are SNHLY and FYNNEI. The chain's CDR3 is CASSPTPSYEQYF. The DNA of the CDR3 is TGCGCCAGCAGTCCGACACCGAGCTACGAGCAGTACTTC. Based on the CDR3 plus reference TRBV2 and TRBJ2-7, the full variable domain is EPEVTQTPSHQVTQMGQEVILRCVPISNHLYFYWYRQILGQKVEFLVSFYNNEISEKSEIFDDQFSVERPDGSNFTLKIRSTKLEDSAMYFCASSPTPSYEQYFGPGTRLTVT.